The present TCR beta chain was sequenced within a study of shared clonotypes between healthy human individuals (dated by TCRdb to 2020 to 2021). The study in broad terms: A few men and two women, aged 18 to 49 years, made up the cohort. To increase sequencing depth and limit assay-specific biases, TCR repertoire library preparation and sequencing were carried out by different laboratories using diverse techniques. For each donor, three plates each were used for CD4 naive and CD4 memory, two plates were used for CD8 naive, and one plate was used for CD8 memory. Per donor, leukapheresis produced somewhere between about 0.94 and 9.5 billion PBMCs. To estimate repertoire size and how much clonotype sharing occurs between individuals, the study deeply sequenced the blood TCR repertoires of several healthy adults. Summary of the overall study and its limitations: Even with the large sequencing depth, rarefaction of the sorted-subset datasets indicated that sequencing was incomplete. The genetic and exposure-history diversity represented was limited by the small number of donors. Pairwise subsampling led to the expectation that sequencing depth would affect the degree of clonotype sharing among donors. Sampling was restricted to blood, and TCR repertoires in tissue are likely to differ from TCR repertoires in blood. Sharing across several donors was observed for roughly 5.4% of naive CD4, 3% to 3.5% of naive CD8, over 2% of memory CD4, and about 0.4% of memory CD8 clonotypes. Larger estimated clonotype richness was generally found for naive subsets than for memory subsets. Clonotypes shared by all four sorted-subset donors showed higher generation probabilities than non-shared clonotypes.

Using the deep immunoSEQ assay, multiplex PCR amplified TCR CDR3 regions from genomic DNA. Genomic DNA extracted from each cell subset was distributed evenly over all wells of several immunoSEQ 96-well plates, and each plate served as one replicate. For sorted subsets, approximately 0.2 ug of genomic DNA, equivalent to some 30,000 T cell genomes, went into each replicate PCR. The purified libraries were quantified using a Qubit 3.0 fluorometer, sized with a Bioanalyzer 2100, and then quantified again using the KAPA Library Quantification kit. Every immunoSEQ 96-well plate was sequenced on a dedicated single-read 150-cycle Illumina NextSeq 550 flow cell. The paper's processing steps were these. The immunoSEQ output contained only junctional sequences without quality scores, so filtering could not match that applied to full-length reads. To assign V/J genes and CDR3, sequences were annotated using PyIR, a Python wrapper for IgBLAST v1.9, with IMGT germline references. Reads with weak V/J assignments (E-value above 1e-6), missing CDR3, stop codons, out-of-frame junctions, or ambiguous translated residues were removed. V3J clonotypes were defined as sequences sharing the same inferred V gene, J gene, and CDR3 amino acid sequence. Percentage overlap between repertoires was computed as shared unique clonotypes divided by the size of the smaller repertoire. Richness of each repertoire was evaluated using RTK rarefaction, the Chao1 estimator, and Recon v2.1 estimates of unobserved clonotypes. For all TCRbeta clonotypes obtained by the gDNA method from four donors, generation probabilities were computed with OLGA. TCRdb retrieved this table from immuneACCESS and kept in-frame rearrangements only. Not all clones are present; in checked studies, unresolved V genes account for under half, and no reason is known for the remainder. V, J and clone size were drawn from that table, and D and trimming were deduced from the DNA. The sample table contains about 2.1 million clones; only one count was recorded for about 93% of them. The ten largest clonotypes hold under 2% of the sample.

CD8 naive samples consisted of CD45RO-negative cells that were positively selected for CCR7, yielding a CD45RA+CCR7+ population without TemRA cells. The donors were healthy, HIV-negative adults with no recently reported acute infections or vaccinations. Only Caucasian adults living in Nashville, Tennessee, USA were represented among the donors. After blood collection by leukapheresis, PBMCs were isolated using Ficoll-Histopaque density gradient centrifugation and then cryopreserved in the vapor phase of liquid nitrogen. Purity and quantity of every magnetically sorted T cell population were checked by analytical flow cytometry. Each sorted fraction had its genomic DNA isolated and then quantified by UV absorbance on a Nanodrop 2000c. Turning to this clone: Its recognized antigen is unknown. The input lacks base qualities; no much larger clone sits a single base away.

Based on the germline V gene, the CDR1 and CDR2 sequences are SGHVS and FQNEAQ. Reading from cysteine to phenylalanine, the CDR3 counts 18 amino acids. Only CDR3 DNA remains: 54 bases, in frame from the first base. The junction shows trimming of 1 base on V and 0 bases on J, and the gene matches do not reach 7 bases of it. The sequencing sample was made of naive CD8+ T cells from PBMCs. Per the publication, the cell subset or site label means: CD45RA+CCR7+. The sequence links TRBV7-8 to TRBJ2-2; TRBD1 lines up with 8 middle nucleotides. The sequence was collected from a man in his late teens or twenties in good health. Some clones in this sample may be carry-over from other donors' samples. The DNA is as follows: TGTGCCAGCAGCTTAGTGGCAGGGGGCTACGCGAACACCGGGGAGCTGTTTTTT. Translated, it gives CASSLVAGGYANTGELFF.